The subject of this entry is one TCR beta chain. Its specificity is unknown. The immunoSEQ assay was v3.0, run at survey level. Sequencing aimed at about 35,000-55,000 T-cell genomes per sample. TCRdb's copy holds only in-frame clones and misses some; the assay was immunoSEQ multiplex PCR. This table holds about 25,000 clones, 65% to 90% found once. The sample is drawn from a study of long-term antiretroviral therapy in people with HIV. Broader study findings: Pre-ART expanded TRB clones stayed dominant throughout, though often decreasing after ART. Following ART, diversity rose but still fell short of transplant donor controls.

Samples held about 0.95-10 million cryopreserved PBMC, and DNA extraction followed. V gave up 7 bases and J gave up 4 bases; unmatched junction bases: 3. This CDR3 is built from 13 residues. Germline V gives CDR1 MNHNS, CDR2 SASEGT. The rearrangement uses TRBV6-1 and TRBJ1-2, with 10 bases lining up with TRBD1. This clonotype was sampled from a man in his fifties with HIV. The sequencing used unsorted PBMCs, collected 1.2 years after starting antiretroviral therapy. This CDR3 reads CASTRDRGYGYTF. The DNA for the CDR3 is TGTGCCAGCACCCGGGACAGGGGCTATGGCTACACCTTC.